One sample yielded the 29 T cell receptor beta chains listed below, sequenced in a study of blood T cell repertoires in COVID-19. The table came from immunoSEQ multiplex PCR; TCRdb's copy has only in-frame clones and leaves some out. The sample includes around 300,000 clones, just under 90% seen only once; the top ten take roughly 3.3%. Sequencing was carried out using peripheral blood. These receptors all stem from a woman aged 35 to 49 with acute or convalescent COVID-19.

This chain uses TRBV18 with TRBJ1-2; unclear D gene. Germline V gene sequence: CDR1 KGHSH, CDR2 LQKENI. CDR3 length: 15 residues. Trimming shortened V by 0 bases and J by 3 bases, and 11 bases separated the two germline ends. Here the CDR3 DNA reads TGTGCCAGCTCACCACCGTGGCCCTCAGACTATGGCTACACCTTC. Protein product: CASSPPWPSDYGYTF.

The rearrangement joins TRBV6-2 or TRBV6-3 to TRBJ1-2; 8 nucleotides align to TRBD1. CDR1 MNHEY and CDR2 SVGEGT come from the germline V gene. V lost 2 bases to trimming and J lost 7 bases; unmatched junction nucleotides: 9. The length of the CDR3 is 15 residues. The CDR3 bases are TGTGCCAGCAGTTACGCCGGCAGGGGGCTTCTTGGCTACACCTTC. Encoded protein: CASSYAGRGLLGYTF.

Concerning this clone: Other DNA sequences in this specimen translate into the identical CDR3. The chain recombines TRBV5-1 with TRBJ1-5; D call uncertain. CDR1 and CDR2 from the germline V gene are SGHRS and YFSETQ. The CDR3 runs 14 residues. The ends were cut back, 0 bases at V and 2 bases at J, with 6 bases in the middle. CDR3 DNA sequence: TGCGCCAGCAGCTTGGGGGGAGGCAATCAGCCCCAGCATTTT. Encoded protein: CASSLGGGNQPQHF.

The CDR3 coding sequence is TGTGCCAGCGAAGTAGCGGGCCCTCGTATTATCACAGATACGCAGTATTTT. It is translated as CASEVAGPRIITDTQYF. The rearrangement links TRBV7-9 to TRBJ2-3; 7 nucleotides match TRBD2. The germline CDR1 and CDR2 sequences are SEHNR and FQNEAQ (reference sequence). Unmatched junction bases numbered 16, after V lost 8 bases and J lost 2 bases. The CDR3 is 17 residues long.

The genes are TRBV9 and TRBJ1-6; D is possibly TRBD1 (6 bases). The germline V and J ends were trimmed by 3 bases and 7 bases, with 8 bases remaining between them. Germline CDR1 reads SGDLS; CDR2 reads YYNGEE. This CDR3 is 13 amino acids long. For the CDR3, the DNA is TGTGCCAGCAGCGAGGGGGGGAATTCACCCCTCCACTTT. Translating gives CASSEGGNSPLHF.

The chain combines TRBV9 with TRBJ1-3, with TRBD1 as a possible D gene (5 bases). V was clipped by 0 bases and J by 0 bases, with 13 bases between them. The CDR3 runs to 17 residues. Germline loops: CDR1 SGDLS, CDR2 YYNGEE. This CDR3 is CASSVGQTLLSGNTIYF. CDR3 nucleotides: TGTGCCAGCAGCGTAGGACAGACCCTCCTCTCTGGAAACACCATATATTTT.

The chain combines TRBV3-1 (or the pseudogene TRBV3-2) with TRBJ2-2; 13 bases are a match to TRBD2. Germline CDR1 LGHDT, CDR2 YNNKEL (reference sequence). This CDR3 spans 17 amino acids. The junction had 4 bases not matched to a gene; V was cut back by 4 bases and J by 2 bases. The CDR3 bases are TGTGCCAGCAGCCGTGGGACTAGCGGGGTAAACACCGGGGAGCTGTTTTTT. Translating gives CASSRGTSGVNTGELFF.

The CDR3 reads CASSLTDEQYV. The DNA for the CDR3 is TGTGCCAGCAGCTTAACTGACGAGCAGTACGTC. V gene TRBV7-9 combines with J gene TRBJ2-7; unclear D gene. Germline loops: CDR1 SEHNR, CDR2 FQNEAQ (reference sequence). V shed 2 bases and J shed 5 bases, with 4 bases lying between them. The CDR3 has 11 residues.

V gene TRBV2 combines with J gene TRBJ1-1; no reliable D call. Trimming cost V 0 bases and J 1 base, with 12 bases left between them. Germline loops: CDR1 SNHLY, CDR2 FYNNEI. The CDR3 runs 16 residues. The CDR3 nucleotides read TGTGCCAGCAGTGAAGCGGAGGAGTCAACGAACACTGAAGCTTTCTTT. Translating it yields CASSEAEESTNTEAFF.

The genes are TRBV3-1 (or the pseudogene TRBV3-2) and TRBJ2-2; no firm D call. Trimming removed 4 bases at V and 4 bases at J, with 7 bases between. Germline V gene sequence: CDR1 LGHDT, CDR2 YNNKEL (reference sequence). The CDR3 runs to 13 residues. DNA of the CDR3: TGTGCCAGCAGCCGACAACTCACCGGGGAGCTGTTTTTT. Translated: CASSRQLTGELFF.

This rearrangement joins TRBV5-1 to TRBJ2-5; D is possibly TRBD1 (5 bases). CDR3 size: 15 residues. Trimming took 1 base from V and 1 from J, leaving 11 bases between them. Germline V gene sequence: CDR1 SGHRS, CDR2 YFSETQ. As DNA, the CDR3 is TGCGCCAGCAGCTTGTCGGTGACAGCCCAAGAGACCCAGTACTTC. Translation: CASSLSVTAQETQYF.

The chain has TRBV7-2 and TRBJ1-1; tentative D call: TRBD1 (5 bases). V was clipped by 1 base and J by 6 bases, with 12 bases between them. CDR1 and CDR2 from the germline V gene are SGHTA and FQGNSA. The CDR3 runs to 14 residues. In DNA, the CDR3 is TGTGCCAGCAGCTTAGGGGGCGGGATAGCTGAAGCTTTCTTT. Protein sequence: CASSLGGGIAEAFF.

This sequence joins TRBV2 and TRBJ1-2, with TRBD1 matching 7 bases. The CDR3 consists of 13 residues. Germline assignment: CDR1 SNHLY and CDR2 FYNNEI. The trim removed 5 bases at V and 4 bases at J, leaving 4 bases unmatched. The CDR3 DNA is TGTGCCAGCAGTACCGGGACAGTCTATGGCTACACCTTC. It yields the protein CASSTGTVYGYTF.

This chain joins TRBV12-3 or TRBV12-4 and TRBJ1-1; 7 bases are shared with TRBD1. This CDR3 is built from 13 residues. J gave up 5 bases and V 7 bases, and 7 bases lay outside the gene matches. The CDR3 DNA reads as TGTGCCAGCAAAGCGACAGGGTGGACTGAAGCTTTCTTT. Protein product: CASKATGWTEAFF.

CDR3 bases: TGCGCCAGCAGCTCGGACACTACGAACACTGAAGCTTTCTTT. It yields the protein CASSSDTTNTEAFF. The chain combines TRBV5-1 with TRBJ1-1, with a tentative D call TRBD1 (5 bases). The CDR3 contains 14 residues. The germline V gene encodes CDR1 SGHRS and CDR2 YFSETQ. The ends were cut back, 3 bases at V and 1 base at J, with 10 bases in the middle.

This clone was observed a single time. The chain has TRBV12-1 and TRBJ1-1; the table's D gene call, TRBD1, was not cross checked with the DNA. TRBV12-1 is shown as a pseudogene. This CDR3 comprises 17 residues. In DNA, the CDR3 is TGTGCCAGCAGCCCCACCGAACCGGGACATCGTAACACTGAAGCTTTCTTT. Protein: CASSPTEPGHRNTEAFF.

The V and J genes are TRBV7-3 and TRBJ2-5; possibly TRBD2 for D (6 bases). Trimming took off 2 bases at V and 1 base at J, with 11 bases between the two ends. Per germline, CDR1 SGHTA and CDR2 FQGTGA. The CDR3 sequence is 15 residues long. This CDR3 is CASSLYAGLQETQYF. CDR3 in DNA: TGTGCCAGCAGCTTATACGCGGGGCTCCAAGAGACCCAGTACTTC.

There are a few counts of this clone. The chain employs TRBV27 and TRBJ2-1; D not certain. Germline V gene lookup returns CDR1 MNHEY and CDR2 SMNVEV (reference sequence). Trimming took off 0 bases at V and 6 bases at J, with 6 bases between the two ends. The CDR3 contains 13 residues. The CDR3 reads CASSLSRVNEQFF. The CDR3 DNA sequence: TGTGCCAGCAGTTTATCCCGAGTCAATGAGCAGTTCTTC.

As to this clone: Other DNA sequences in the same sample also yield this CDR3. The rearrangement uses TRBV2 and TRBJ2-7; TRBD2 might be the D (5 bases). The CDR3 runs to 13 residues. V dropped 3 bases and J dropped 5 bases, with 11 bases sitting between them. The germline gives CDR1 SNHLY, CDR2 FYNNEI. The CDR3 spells CASSDRESNEQYV. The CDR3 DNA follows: TGTGCCAGCAGTGACCGGGAATCCAACGAGCAGTACGTC.

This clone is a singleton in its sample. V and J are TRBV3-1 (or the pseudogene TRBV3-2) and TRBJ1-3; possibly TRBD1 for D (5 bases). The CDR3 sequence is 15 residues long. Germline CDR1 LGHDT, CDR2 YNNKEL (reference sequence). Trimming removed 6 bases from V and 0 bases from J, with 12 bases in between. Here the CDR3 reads CASRRGLNSGNTIYF. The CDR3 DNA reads TGTGCCAGCAGACGGGGACTGAACTCTGGAAACACCATATATTTT.

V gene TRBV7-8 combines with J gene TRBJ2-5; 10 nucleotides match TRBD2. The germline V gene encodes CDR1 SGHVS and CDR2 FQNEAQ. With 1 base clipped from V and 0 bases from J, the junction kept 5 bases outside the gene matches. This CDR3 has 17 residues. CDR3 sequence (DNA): TGTGCCAGCAGCTTAGAAGAAGCGGGGGGGTACCAAGAGACCCAGTACTTC. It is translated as CASSLEEAGGYQETQYF.

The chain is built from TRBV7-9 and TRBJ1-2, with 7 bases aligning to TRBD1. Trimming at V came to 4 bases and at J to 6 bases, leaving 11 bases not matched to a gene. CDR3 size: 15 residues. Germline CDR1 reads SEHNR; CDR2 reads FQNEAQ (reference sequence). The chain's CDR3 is CASSSSDRVNHGYTF. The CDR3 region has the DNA TGTGCCAGCAGCTCCTCAGACAGGGTCAATCATGGCTACACCTTC.

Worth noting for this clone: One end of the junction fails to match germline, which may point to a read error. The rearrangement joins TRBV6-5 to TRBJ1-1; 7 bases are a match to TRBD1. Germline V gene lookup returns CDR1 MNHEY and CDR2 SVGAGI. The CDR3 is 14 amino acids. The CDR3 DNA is TGTGCCAGCAGCTACGGGACAGTGAACGCTGAAGCTTTCTTT. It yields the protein CASSYGTVNAEAFF.

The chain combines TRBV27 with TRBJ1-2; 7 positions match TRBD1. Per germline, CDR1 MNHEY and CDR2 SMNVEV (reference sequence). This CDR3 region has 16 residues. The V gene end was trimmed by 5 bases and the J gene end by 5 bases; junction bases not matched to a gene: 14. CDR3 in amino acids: CASSPTSDRRGYGYTF. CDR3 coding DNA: TGTGCCAGCAGTCCGACATCGGACAGGCGGGGATATGGCTACACCTTC.

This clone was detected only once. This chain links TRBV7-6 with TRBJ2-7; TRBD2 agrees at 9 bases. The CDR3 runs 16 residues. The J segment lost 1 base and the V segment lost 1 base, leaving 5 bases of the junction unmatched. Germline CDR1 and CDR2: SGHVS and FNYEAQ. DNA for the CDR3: TGTGCCAGCAGCTTAGGCGGGGGGGCCGGGTCCTACGAGCAGTACGTC. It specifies CASSLGGGAGSYEQYV.

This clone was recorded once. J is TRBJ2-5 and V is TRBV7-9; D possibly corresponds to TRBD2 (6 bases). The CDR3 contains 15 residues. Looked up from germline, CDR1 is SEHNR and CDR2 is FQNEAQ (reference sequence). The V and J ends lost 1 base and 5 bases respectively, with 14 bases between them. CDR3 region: CASSLVRGEGETQYF. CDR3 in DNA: TGTGCCAGCAGCTTAGTGCGGGGAGAGGGGGAGACCCAGTACTTC.

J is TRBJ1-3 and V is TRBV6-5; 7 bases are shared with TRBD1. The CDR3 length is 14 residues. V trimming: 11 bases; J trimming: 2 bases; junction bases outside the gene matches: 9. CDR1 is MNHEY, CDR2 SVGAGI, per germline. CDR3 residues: CASSKGQTGNTIYF. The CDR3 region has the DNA TGTGCCTCCAGCAAGGGACAGACTGGAAACACCATATATTTT.

The CDR3, as DNA: TGCGCCAGCAGCCAAGATCCCCTCGGTGCCTACGACGGGGAGCTGTTTTTT. This encodes CASSQDPLGAYDGELFF. The rearrangement links TRBV4-1 to TRBJ2-2; D gene uncertain. Germline lookup yields CDR1 MGHRA and CDR2 YSYEKL. The CDR3 loop spans 17 amino acids. V lost 0 bases to trimming and J lost 7 bases, with 18 bases between them.

The CDR3 DNA is TGTGCCAGCTCACTTGCTTTTGCGGGGGCTGAAGCTTTCTTT. It translates to CASSLAFAGAEAFF. V usage is TRBV18 and J usage is TRBJ1-1, with a tentative D call TRBD1 (5 bases). Germline V lookup: CDR1 KGHSH, CDR2 LQKENI. This CDR3 comprises 14 residues. V lost 4 bases to trimming and J lost 6 bases, with 15 bases between them.